Following are 10 T cell receptor beta chains from one sample sequenced in a study of shared clonotypes between healthy human individuals. Libraries were prepared by immunoSEQ multiplex PCR; TCRdb keeps only in-frame clonotypes and omits some of them. The table lists about 1 million clones, around 76% of them singletons. Sequencing was done on a sample of memory CD4+ T cells sorted from blood. Subset here: CD45RA-negative fraction. The source of these receptors is a young man in good health.

The chain joins TRBV7-2 to TRBJ1-2; 8 bases line up with TRBD1. The CDR3 runs 14 residues. V gave up 5 bases and J gave up 8 bases; unmatched junction bases: 10. The germline gives CDR1 SGHTA, CDR2 FQGNSA. CDR3 nucleotide sequence: TGTGCCAGCAGCCGAAATTCGGGGACAGGAGGCTACACCTTC. Its protein product is CASSRNSGTGGYTF.

The count of this clone is one. A far larger clone is one nucleotide away, so this likely arose from a read error. The chain joins TRBV7-2 to TRBJ2-7; no clear D gene. Trimming pared 1 base from V and 0 bases from J, leaving 7 bases between. The germline CDR1 and CDR2 sequences are SGHTA and FQGNSA. This CDR3 comprises 14 residues. DNA of the CDR3: TGTGCCAGCAGCTTAGTGCATACCTCCTACGAGCAGTACTTC. Protein product: CASSLVHTSYEQYF.

V and J are TRBV19 and TRBJ2-2, with D possibly matching TRBD1 (6 bases). This CDR3 contains 16 residues. V lost 7 bases to trimming and J lost 5 bases, with 20 bases between them. Germline V gene sequence: CDR1 LNHDA, CDR2 SQIVND (reference sequence). The CDR3 loop reads CASKPQAGAETGELFF. For the CDR3, the DNA is TGTGCCAGTAAACCACAAGCAGGGGCGGAGACCGGGGAGCTGTTTTTT.

This rearrangement joins TRBV29-1 to TRBJ1-6; 9 positions agree with TRBD1. The CDR3 is 14 residues long. The germline gives CDR1 SQVTM, CDR2 ANQGSEA. Trimming removed 6 bases from V and 7 bases from J; junction bases left unmatched: 7. CDR3 amino acids: CSVQGQGSNSPLHF. CDR3 in DNA: TGCAGCGTACAGGGACAGGGCAGCAATTCACCCCTCCACTTT.

This clone turned up a few times. V usage is TRBV6-1 and J usage is TRBJ1-4, with D possibly TRBD1 on 6 matching bases. Between the trimmed V and J ends, which lost 1 base and 10 bases, there was a span of 10 bases. The CDR3 runs 13 residues. Per germline, CDR1 MNHNS and CDR2 SASEGT. CDR3 DNA: TGTGCCAGCAGTGAAGTCACAGGGAGAAAACTGTTTTTT. Its protein product is CASSEVTGRKLFF.

The chain uses TRBV10-3 and TRBJ2-5; tentative D call: TRBD1 (6 bases). The CDR3 runs 12 residues. Trimming removed 10 bases from V and 2 bases from J, with 11 bases in between. Germline V CDR1 and CDR2: ENHRY, SYGVKD. DNA of the CDR3: TGTGCCACGGGACACCCACAAGAGACCCAGTACTTC. This codes for CATGHPQETQYF.

This rearrangement joins TRBV5-1 to TRBJ2-2; TRBD1 aligns across 8 bases. V shed 0 bases, J shed 2 bases, and the junction held 6 bases outside the gene matches. Germline assignment: CDR1 SGHRS and CDR2 YFSETQ. CDR3 length equals 17 residues. For the CDR3, the DNA is TGCGCCAGCAGCTTGGCCTCGGACAGGGTCAACACCGGGGAGCTGTTTTTT. Protein sequence: CASSLASDRVNTGELFF.

The V gene is TRBV5-1, the J gene TRBJ2-2, with D possibly TRBD1 on 5 matching bases. The V end was cut by 5 bases, the J end by 2 bases, with 10 bases between. The CDR3 loop spans 14 amino acids. Germline assignment: CDR1 SGHRS and CDR2 YFSETQ. The CDR3: CASRQVPNTGELFF. The DNA of the CDR3 is TGCGCCAGCAGACAGGTCCCTAACACCGGGGAGCTGTTTTTT.

Only one count was recorded for this clone. V usage is TRBV30 and J usage is TRBJ1-2; D may be TRBD1 (6 bases). The ends were cut back, 4 bases at V and 8 bases at J, with 14 bases in the middle. The CDR3 runs to 12 residues. Germline CDR1 GTSNPN, CDR2 SVGIG (reference sequence). CDR3 protein: CAWIIRGGGYTF. In DNA, the CDR3 is TGTGCCTGGATTATAAGGGGGGGAGGCTACACCTTC.

This clone has only one observation. The gene calls are TRBV5-4 and TRBJ1-2; 8 nucleotides match TRBD1. The CDR3 covers 14 residues. V lost 4 bases to trimming and J lost 5 bases; unmatched junction nucleotides: 7. Germline V gene sequence: CDR1 SGHNT, CDR2 YYREEE (reference sequence). CDR3 loop: CASSPGDRTYGYTF. The DNA of the CDR3 is TGTGCCAGCAGCCCGGGGGACAGGACATATGGCTACACCTTC.